One and the same sample provided the 7 T cell receptor beta chains below, sequenced in a study of T cell repertoires and HLA-DP antigens. Profiling relied on immunoSEQ multiplex PCR, and the TCRdb table lists in-frame clones only, not all of them. The sample gives about 110,000 clones, 80% to 95% of which show up once; about 0.25% is in the top ten. For these receptors, no antigen is known. Sample: CD4+ T cells from PBMCs. These receptor sequences come from a woman between 18 and 29 years old in good health and CMV-seronegative.

The chain joins TRBV7-9 to TRBJ2-7; 7 positions agree with TRBD1. Trimming at V came to 1 base and at J to 10 bases, leaving 4 bases not matched to a gene. This CDR3 is built from 12 residues. The germline gives CDR1 SEHNR, CDR2 FQNEAQ (reference sequence). The CDR3: CASSLDRGVQYV. The CDR3 DNA is TGTGCCAGCAGCTTAGACAGGGGAGTTCAGTACGTC.

Here the CDR3 DNA reads TGTGCCAGTACCTTAAGGCCGCTGGTCGAAAAACTGTTTTTT. It encodes CASTLRPLVEKLFF. This chain links TRBV2 with TRBJ1-4; D uncertain. V was pared by 9 bases and J by 8 bases, with 19 bases between. The CDR3 length is 14 residues. Germline CDR1 SNHLY, CDR2 FYNNEI.

The chain uses TRBV2 and TRBJ1-1, with D tentatively TRBD1 (6 bases). The CDR3 contains 13 residues. V was trimmed by 8 bases and J by 1 base, leaving 11 bases between them. Germline V gene lookup returns CDR1 SNHLY and CDR2 FYNNEI. The CDR3 spells CASLTGGNTEAFF. CDR3 DNA: TGTGCCAGCTTGACAGGCGGGAACACTGAAGCTTTCTTT. The complete variable domain, with remaining parts taken from reference TRBV2 and TRBJ1-1, reads EPEVTQTPSHQVTQMGQEVILRCVPISNHLYFYWYRQILGQKVEFLVSFYNNEISEKSEIFDDQFSVERPDGSNFTLKIRSTKLEDSAMYFCASLTGGNTEAFFGQGTRLTVV.

V is TRBV5-4 and J is TRBJ1-3; TRBD1 might be the D (5 bases). Trimming shortened V by 4 bases and J by 0 bases, and 14 bases separated the two germline ends. The V gene's germline CDR1 is SGHNT and CDR2 YYREEE (reference sequence). This CDR3 comprises 16 residues. CDR3 coding DNA: TGTGCCAGCAGCGGAATTACAGGCCCCTCTGGAAACACCATATATTTT. Translation: CASSGITGPSGNTIYF.

The chain has TRBV18 and TRBJ2-1, with D perhaps matching TRBD1 (6 bases). CDR1 and CDR2 (germline): KGHSH, LQKENI. The CDR3 loop spans 13 amino acids. V was shortened by 2 bases and J by 10 bases, with 12 bases between the two germline ends. CDR3 loop: CASSPSGAGEQFF. CDR3 nucleotide sequence: TGTGCCAGCTCACCATCAGGGGCTGGGGAGCAGTTCTTC.

The V and J genes are TRBV27 and TRBJ2-5; a weak D match, TRBD1 (5 bases). V lost 3 bases to trimming and J lost 5 bases, with 10 bases between them. The CDR3 totals 13 residues. Germline V CDR1 and CDR2: MNHEY, SMNVEV (reference sequence). CDR3 coding DNA: TGTGCCAGCAGTTTCAGGGTGGGCGAGACCCAGTACTTC. Encoded protein: CASSFRVGETQYF.

This chain's CDR3 is CAWTPESHGIQYF. CDR3 DNA sequence: TGTGCCTGGACCCCCGAGAGCCATGGGATTCAGTACTTC. V is TRBV30 and J is TRBJ2-4; D unresolved. Per germline, CDR1 GTSNPN and CDR2 SVGIG (reference sequence). Trimming shortened V by 4 bases and J by 10 bases, and 17 bases separated the two germline ends. The CDR3 runs 13 residues.